The clone carrying this T cell receptor (beta chain) was counted a few times. The CDR3 covers 11 residues. Trimming cost V 4 bases and J 8 bases; bases outside gene matches: 4. Germline V lookup: CDR1 SQVTM, CDR2 ANQGSEA. Random hexamers served to reverse transcribe roughly 0.45 to 1 ug RNA. Amplification of TCR beta CDR3 used immunoSEQ multiplex PCR across 54 Vbeta and 13 Jbeta. TCRdb redid the calling of the immunoSEQ multiplex PCR reads with MiXCR, one entry per CDR3 protein. The sample contains some 240,000 distinct CDR3 sequences, around 96% of which appear only once. The patients with Susac syndrome satisfied recently defined diagnostic criteria for either definite or probable disease. Negative isolation yielded CD4+ and CD8+ T cells, and FACS enriched TEMRA cells. This sample stems from a study of CD8 T cells in Susac syndrome.

Sequenced input: CD4+ T cells from PBMCs. This TCR derives from a human donor with Susac syndrome. V and J are TRBV29-1 and TRBJ1-2; 7 bases line up with TRBD1. CDR3 residues: CSVGQGNGYTF. CDR3 nucleotides: TGCAGCGTTGGACAGGGCAACGGCTACACCTTC.